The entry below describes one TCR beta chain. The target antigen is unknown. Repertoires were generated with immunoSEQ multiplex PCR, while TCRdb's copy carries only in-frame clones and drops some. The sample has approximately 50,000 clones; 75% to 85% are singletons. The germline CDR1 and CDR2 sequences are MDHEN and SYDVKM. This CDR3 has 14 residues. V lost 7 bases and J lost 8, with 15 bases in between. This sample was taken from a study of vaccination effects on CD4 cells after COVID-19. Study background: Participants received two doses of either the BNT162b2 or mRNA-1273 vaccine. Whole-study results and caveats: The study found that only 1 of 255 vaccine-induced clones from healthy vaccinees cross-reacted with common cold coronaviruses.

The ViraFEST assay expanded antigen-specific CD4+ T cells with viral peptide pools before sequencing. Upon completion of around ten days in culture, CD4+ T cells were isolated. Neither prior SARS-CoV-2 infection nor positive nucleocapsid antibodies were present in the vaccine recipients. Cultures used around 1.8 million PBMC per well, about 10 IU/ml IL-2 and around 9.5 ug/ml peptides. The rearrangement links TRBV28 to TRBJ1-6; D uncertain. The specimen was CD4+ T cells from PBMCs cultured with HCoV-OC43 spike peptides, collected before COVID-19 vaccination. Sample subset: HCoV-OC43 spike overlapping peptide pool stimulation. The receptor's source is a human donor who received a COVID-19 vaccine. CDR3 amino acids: CASTSSVGYSPLHF. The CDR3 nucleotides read TGTGCCAGCACCTCCAGTGTTGGTTATTCACCCCTCCACTTT.